This T cell receptor beta chain was sequenced for a study of radiotherapy plus CTLA-4 blockade in lung cancer. Study-level background: Objective responses were recorded in around 18% of patients, with disease control recorded in 25% to 35%. Study-level findings and limits: Expansion in blood of tumor-derived TCR clones was seen after radiotherapy plus ipilimumab.

To note about this clone: Its specificity is not known.

Libraries were prepared by immunoSEQ multiplex PCR; TCRdb keeps only in-frame clonotypes and omits some of them. The sample shows approximately 76,000 clones, about four fifths of them seen only once. With V trimmed by 0 bases and J by 2 bases, 6 bases remained unmatched. The germline gives CDR1 MGHRA, CDR2 YSYEKL. This CDR3 region has 17 residues. Those patients who had chemo-refractory metastatic non-small-cell lung cancer were given focal radiation along with CTLA-4 blockade through ipilimumab. This receptor was identified in a human donor with non-small cell lung cancer who had a partial response to radiotherapy plus ipilimumab. Some clones in this sample may be carry-over from other donors' samples. The sample here was peripheral blood, taken from a patient treated with radiotherapy plus ipilimumab. The chain combines TRBV4-1 with TRBJ2-7, with 11 positions matching TRBD2. For the CDR3, the DNA is TGCGCCAGCAGCCAAGACCTCCTAGCGGGGGGACCCTACGAGCAGTACTTC. The encoded protein is CASSQDLLAGGPYEQYF.